This note documents a single T cell receptor beta chain sequence. Its matching antigen is unknown. This entry comes from a study of beta chain features in type 1 diabetes. Every sorted population was more than 98% pure. This CDR3 is 17 amino acids long. From germline, CDR1 is SGHAT and CDR2 FQNNGV. The J segment lost 2 bases and the V segment lost 5 bases, leaving 11 bases of the junction unmatched. As every portion of the isolated RNA was reverse transcribed, the sequencing read expressed TCRB transcripts. The protocol was immunoSEQ multiplex PCR, while the TCRdb copy is restricted to in-frame clones and leaves out a portion. The repertoire has around 110,000 clones, roughly 15% of them found once; the top ten carry 2.3%. Study results and caveats: TCRB CDR3s were moderately but significantly shorter in Type 1 diabetes patients in all four CD4+ subsets.

This chain links TRBV11-2 with TRBJ2-3, with 9 positions matching TRBD2. The specimen was central memory CD4+ T cells from blood. The sequence was collected from a man aged 30 to 39 with type 1 diabetes. The CDR3 region is CASSHPGLAGATDTQYF. CDR3 bases: TGTGCCAGCAGCCACCCCGGCTTAGCGGGGGCCACAGATACGCAGTATTTT. The variable domain in full, with the rest retrieved from reference TRBV11-2 and TRBJ2-3, is EAGVAQSPRYKIIEKRQSVAFWCNPISGHATLYWYQQILGQGPKLLIQFQNNGVVDDSQLPKDRFSAERLKGVDSTLKIQPAKLEDSAVYLCASSHPGLAGATDTQYFGPGTRLTVL.